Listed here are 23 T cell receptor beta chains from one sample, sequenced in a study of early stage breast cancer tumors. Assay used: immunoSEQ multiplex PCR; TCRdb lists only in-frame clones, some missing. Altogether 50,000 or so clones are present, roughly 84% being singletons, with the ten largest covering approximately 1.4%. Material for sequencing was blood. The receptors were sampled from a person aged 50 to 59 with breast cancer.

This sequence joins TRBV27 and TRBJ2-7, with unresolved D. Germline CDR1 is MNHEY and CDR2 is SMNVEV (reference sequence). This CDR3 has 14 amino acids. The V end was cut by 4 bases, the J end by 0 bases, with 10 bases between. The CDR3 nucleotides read TGTGCCAGCAGTTCATACGGCTCCTCCTACGAGCAGTACTTC. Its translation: CASSSYGSSYEQYF.

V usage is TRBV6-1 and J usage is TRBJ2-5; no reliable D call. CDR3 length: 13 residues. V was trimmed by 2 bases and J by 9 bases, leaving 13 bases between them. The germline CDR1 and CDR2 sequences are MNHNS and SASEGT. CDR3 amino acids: CASSEHSRQAQYF. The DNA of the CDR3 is TGTGCCAGCAGTGAACACAGCCGGCAGGCCCAGTACTTC.

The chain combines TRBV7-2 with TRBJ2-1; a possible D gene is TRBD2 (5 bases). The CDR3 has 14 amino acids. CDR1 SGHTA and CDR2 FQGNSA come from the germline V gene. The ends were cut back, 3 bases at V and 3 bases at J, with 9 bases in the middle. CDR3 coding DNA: TGTGCCAGCAGCTTGCGGGCAGACTACAATGAGCAGTTCTTC. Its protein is CASSLRADYNEQFF.

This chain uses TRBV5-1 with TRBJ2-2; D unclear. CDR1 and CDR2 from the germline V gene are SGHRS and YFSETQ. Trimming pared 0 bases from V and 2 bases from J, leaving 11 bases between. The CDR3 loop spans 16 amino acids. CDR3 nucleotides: TGCGCCAGCAGCTTGGCCCGGTGGGGAAACACCGGGGAGCTGTTTTTT. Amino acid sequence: CASSLARWGNTGELFF.

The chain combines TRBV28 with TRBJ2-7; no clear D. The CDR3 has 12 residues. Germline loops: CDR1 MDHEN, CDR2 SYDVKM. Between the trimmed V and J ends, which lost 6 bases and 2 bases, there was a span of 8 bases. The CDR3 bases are TGTGCCAGCAGCGTCAGCACCTACGAGCAGTACTTC. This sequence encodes CASSVSTYEQYF.

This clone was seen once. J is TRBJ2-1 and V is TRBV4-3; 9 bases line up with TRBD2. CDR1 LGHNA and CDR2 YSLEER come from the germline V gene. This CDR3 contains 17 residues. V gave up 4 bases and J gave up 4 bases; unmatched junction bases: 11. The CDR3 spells CASSPDLGTSSYNEQFF. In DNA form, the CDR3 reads TGCGCCAGCAGCCCCGATCTAGGGACTAGCTCATACAATGAGCAGTTCTTC.

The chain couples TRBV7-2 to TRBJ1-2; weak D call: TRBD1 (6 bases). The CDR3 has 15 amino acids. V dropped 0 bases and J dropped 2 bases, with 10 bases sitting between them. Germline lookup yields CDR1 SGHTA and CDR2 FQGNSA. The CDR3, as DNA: TGTGCCAGCAGCTTAGCGTTGGGGGGCAACTATGGCTACACCTTC. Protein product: CASSLALGGNYGYTF.

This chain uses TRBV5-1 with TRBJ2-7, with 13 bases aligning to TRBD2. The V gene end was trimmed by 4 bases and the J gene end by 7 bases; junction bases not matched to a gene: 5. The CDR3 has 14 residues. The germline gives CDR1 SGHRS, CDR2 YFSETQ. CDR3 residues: CASSPGLAGVEQYF. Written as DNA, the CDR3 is TGCGCCAGCAGCCCCGGACTAGCGGGGGTAGAGCAGTACTTC. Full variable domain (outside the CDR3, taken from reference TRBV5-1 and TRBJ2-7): KAGVTQTPRYLIKTRGQQVTLSCSPISGHRSVSWYQQTPGQGLQFLFEYFSETQRNKGNFPGRFSGRQFSNSRSEMNVSTLELGDSALYLCASSPGLAGVEQYFGPGTRLTVT.

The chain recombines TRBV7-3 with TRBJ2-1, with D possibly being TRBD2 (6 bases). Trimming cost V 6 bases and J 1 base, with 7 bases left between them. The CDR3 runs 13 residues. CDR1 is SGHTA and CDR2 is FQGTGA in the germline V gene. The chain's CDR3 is CASSRGSYNEQFF. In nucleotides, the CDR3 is TGTGCCAGCAGTCGGGGGTCCTACAATGAGCAGTTCTTC.

In DNA form, the CDR3 reads TGTGCCAGCAGCACCAGGGACTATGGGAACGACGAGCAGTACTTC. It is translated as CASSTRDYGNDEQYF. The chain has TRBV11-2 and TRBJ2-7; TRBD2 matches 7 bases. Germline V CDR1 and CDR2: SGHAT, FQNNGV. After removal of 5 bases from V and 5 bases from J, the junction contained 12 bases not matched to a gene. The CDR3 covers 15 residues.

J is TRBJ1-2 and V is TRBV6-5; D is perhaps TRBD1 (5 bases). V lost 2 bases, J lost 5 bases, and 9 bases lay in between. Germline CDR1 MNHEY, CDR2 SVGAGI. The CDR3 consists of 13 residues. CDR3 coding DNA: TGTGCCAGCAGTTACGACAGCCGGTATGGCTACACCTTC. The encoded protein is CASSYDSRYGYTF.

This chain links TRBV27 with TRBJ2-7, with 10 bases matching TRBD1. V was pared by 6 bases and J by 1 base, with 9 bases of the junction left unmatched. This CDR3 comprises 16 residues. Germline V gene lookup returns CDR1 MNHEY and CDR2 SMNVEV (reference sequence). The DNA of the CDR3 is TGTGCCAGCAGCCACCTAGGGACAGGGGTGTCCTACGAGCAGTACTTC. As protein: CASSHLGTGVSYEQYF.

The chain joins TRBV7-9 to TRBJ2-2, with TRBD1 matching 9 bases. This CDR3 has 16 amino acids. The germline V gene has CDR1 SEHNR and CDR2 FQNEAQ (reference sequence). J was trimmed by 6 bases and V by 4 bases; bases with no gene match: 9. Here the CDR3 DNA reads TGTGCCAGCAGCTCCCCCGGGACAGGGTTTTCCGGGGAGCTGTTTTTT. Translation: CASSSPGTGFSGELFF. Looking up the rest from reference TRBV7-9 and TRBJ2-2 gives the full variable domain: DTGVSQNPRHKITKRGQNVTFRCDPISEHNRLYWYRQTLGQGPEFLTYFQNEAQLEKSRLLSDRFSAERPKGSFSTLEIQRTEQGDSAMYLCASSSPGTGFSGELFFGEGSRLTVL.

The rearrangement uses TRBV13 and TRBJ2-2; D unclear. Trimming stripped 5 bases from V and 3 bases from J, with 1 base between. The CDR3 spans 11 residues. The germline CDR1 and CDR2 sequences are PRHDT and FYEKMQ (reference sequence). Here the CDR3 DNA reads TGTGCCAGCAGCCACACCGGGGAGCTGTTTTTT. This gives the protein CASSHTGELFF.

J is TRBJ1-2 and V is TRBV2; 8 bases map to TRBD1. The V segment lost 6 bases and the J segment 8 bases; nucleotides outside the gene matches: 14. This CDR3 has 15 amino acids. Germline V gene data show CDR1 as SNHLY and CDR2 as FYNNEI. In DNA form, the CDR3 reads TGTGCCAGCAGGGAACAGGGGGTTGTGCCGTGGGGCTACACCTTC. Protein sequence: CASREQGVVPWGYTF.

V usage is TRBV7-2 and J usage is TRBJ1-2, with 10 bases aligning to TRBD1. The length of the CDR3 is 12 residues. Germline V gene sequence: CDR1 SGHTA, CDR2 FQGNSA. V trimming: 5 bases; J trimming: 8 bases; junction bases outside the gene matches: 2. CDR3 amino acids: CASSATGGGYTF. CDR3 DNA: TGTGCCAGCAGCGCGACAGGGGGCGGCTACACCTTC.

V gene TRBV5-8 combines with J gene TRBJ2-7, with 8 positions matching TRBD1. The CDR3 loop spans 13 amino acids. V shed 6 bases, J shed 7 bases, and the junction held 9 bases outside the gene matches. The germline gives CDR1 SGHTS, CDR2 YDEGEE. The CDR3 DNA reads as TGTGCCAGCAACTATAACAGGGGGGAAGAGCAGTACTTC. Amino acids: CASNYNRGEEQYF.

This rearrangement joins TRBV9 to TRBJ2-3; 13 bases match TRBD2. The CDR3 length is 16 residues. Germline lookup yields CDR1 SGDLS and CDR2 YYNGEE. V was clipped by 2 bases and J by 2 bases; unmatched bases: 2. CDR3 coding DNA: TGTGCCAGCAGCGTCGGACTAGCGGGGGACACAGATACGCAGTATTTT. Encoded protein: CASSVGLAGDTDTQYF.

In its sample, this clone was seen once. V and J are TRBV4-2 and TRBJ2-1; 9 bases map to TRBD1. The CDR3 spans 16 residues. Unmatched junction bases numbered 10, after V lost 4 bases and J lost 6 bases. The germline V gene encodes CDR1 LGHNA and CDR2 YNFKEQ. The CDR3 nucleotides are TGTGCCAGCAGCCGGGGGGGACAGGGAGTTCGCAATGAGCAGTTCTTC. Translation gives CASSRGGQGVRNEQFF.

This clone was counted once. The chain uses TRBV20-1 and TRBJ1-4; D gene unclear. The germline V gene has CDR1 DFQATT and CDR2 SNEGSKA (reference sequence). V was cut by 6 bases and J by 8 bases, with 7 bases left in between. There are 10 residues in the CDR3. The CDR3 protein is CSAAREKLFF. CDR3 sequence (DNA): TGCAGTGCCGCGAGGGAAAAACTGTTTTTT.

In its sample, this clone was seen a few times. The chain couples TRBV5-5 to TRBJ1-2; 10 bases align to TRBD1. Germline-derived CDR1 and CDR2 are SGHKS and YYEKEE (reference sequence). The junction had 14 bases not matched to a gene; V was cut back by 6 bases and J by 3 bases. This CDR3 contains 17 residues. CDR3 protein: CASNKAPTGGDDYGYTF. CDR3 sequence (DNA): TGTGCCAGCAACAAAGCCCCGACAGGGGGCGATGACTATGGCTACACCTTC.

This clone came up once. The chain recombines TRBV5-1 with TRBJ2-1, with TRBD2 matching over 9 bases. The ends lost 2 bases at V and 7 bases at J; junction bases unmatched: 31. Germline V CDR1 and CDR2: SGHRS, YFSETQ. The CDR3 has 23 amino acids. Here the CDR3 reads CASSFSLLVGGSGSPTVGNEQFF. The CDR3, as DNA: TGCGCCAGCAGCTTCTCCCTCTTGGTCGGGGGTAGCGGGAGTCCGACAGTTGGGAATGAGCAGTTCTTC.

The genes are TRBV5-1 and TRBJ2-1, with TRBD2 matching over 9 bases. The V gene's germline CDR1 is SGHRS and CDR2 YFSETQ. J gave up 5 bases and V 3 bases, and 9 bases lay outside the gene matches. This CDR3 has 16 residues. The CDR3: CASSSPPGTSNNEQFF. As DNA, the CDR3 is TGCGCCAGCAGCTCACCACCCGGGACTAGCAACAATGAGCAGTTCTTC.